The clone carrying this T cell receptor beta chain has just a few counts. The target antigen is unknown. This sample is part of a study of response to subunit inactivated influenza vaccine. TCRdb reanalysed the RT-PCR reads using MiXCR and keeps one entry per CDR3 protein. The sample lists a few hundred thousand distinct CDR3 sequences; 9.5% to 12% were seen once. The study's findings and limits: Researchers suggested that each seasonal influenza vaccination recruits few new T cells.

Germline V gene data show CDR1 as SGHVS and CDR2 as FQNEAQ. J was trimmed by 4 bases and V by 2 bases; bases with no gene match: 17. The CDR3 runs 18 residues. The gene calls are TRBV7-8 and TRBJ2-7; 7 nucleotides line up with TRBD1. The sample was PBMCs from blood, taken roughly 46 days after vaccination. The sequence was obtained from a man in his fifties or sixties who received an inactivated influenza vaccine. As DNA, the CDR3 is TGTGCCAGCAGCTTATATCGTATCCTGAGACAGGGAAGTTACGAGCAGTACTTC. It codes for CASSLYRILRQGSYEQYF.